These T cell receptor beta chains were read from a single sample in a study of early T cells in non-severe SARS-CoV-2 infection. TCRdb reprocessed the 5' RACE reads via MiXCR and lists one record per CDR3 protein. The data contain tens of thousands of distinct CDR3 sequences, roughly 13% of them seen just once; the ten biggest clones take up approximately 8.5%. Sample: whole blood, taken at baseline. The receptors derive from an adult who was a healthcare worker with PCR-confirmed SARS-CoV-2 infection or an uninfected control (not recorded which). The CDR3 runs from the conserved cysteine through the conserved F or W. A D gene is named only where the DNA matches it firmly. A row's size may be missing; if present it is once, few, many or a size class.

V	length	D	J	size	CDR3
TRBV5-4	15	TRBD1	TRBJ1-6	few	CASSPSTGDNSPLHF
TRBV28	15	TRBD1	TRBJ1-3	few	CASSSGTVSENTIYF
TRBV20-1	16	TRBD2	TRBJ2-3	.	CSAREERTSGEDTQYF
TRBV5-1	13	.	TRBJ1-2	.	CASSINRAGGYTF
TRBV3-1	14	TRBD2	TRBJ2-7	few	CASSQAGGLREQYF
TRBV27	17	.	TRBJ1-5	many	CASTPIGHPLRGQPQHF
TRBV20-1	14	.	TRBJ2-1	.	CSAPVRASYNEQFF
TRBV6-1	12	.	TRBJ2-5	once	CASSTEGETQYF
TRBV7-2	16	TRBD2	TRBJ2-3	.	CASSLSPLAGGDTQYF
TRBV6-2/TRBV6-3	12	.	TRBJ1-2	.	CASSRATYGYTF
TRBV6-1	14	.	TRBJ1-5	few	CASSPRAGAQPQHF
TRBV18	15	TRBD1	TRBJ1-1	.	CASSTDRVPNTEAFF
TRBV12-3/TRBV12-4	16	TRBD2	TRBJ2-3	few	CATLTPGLGMRGTQYF
TRBV7-9	14	.	TRBJ2-7	few	CASSLEAGPYEQYF
TRBV19	12	.	TRBJ2-1	.	CASSKGYNEQFF
TRBV7-6	12	.	TRBJ1-6	many	CASSLGNSPLHF
TRBV5-1	11	.	TRBJ1-1	many	CASQGGIEAFF
TRBV12-3/TRBV12-4	16	.	TRBJ2-7	.	CASSFPSLSVLHEQYF
TRBV7-9	15	TRBD1	TRBJ1-2	few	CASSRQGTTNYGYTF
TRBV6-5	13	TRBD1	TRBJ1-1	.	CVSTSGQGYEAFF
TRBV7-9	17	TRBD2	TRBJ2-5	.	CASSEGLAGGPGETQYF
TRBV29-1	14	.	TRBJ1-1	few	CSATVGASATEAFF
TRBV6-5	15	TRBD2	TRBJ2-3	many	CASSPVAGHRDTQYF
TRBV5-1	14	.	TRBJ2-4	.	CASSLDGVGNIQYF
TRBV20-1	12	.	TRBJ2-1	.	CGFITGYNEQFF
TRBV27	14	TRBD1	TRBJ2-7	.	CASSVEGQVYEQYF
TRBV6-5	14	.	TRBJ2-7	.	CASSYTGNSYEQYF
TRBV27	16	TRBD1	TRBJ1-6	few	CASSLRKDRANSPLHF
TRBV7-9	13	.	TRBJ2-2	few	CASSAGLFGELFF
TRBV6-6	12	.	TRBJ2-7	many	CASSRRQYEQYF
TRBV30	10	.	TRBJ2-7	.	CAWKGYEQYF
TRBV11-1	17	.	TRBJ1-6	.	CASSLEGLGRRNSPLHF
TRBV5-6	15	TRBD1	TRBJ2-4	many	CASSEGQVAKNIQYF
TRBV29-1	13	TRBD1	TRBJ2-5	many	CSAGQGAGETQYF
TRBV5-1	14	TRBD2	TRBJ2-7	many	CASSNPSGSYEQYF
TRBV7-9	15	.	TRBJ2-2	.	CASSPPTSGDGELFF
TRBV28	19	TRBD2	TRBJ2-3	.	CASSFPPPSSGGGGDTQYF